This T cell receptor (beta chain) was sequenced in a study of cytomegalovirus exposure and HLA in healthy donors. Here immunoSEQ multiplex PCR was the method, and the copy in TCRdb shows in-frame clones only, minus some. The data show some 170,000 clones, with approximately 87% seen just once and approximately 1.4% held by the top ten. The CDR3 spans 14 residues. The germline V gene encodes CDR1 ENHRY and CDR2 SYGVKD. The ends were cut back, 11 bases at V and 4 bases at J, with 20 bases in the middle. V gene TRBV10-3 combines with J gene TRBJ1-2; D may be TRBD1 (5 bases). Sequenced input: PBMCs. The sequence derives from a woman in her thirties in good health and CMV-seronegative. The CDR3 nucleotides are TGTGCCCCCCTAATACGAGGCAGGGTCTATGGCTACACCTTC. Amino acid sequence: CAPLIRGRVYGYTF.